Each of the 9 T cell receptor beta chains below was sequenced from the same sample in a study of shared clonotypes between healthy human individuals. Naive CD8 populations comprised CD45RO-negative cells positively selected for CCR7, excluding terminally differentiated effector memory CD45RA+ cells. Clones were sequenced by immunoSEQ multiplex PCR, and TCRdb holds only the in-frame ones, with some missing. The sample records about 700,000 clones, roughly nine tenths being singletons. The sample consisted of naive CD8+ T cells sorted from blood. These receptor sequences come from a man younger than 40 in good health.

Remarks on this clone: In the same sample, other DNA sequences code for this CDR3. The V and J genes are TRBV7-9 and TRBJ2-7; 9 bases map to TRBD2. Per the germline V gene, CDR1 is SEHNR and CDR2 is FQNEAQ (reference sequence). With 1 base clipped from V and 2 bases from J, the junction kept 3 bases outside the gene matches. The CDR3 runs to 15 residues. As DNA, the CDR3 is TGTGCCAGCAGCTTAGTCGGCGGGAGGGCCTACGAGCAGTACTTC. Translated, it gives CASSLVGGRAYEQYF.

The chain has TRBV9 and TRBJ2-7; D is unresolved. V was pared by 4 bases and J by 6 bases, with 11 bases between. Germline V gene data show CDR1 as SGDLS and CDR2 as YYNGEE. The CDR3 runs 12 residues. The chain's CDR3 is CASSTRPGEQYF. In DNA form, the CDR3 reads TGTGCCAGCAGCACCCGGCCGGGCGAGCAGTACTTC.

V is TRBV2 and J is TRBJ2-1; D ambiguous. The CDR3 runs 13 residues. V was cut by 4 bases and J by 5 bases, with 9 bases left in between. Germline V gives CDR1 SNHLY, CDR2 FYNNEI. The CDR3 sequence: CASSVDGNNEQFF. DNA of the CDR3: TGTGCCAGCAGTGTAGATGGGAACAATGAGCAGTTCTTC.

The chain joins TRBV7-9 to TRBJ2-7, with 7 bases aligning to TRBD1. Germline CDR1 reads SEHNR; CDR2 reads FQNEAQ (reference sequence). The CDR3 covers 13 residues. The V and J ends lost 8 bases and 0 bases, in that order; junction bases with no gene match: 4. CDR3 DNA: TGTGCCAGCGGCCGGGACAGCTCCTACGAGCAGTACTTC. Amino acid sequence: CASGRDSSYEQYF.

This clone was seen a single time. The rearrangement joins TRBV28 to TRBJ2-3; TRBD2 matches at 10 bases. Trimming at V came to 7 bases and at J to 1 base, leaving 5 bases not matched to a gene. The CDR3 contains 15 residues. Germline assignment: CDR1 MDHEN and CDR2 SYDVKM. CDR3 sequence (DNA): TGTGCCAGCACCCTAGCGGGAGCGGGCACAGATACGCAGTATTTT. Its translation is CASTLAGAGTDTQYF.

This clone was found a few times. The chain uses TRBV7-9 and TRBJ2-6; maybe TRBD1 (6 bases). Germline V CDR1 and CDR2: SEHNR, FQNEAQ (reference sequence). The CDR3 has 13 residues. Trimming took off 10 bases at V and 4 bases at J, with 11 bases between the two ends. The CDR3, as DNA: TGTGCCATAAGGGGGTCCGGGGCCAACGTCCTGACTTTC. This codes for CAIRGSGANVLTF.

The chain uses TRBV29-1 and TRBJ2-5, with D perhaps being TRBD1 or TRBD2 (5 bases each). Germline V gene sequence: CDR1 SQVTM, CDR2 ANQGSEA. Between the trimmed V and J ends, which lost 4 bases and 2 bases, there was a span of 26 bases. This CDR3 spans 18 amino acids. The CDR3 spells CSVVFGTLVPGPQETQYF. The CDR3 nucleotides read TGCAGCGTTGTATTCGGGACGTTGGTACCGGGGCCACAAGAGACCCAGTACTTC.

CDR3 in DNA: TGTGCCAGCAGCCCTCCGACCAGAGCGAACACCGGGGAGCTGTTTTTT. Protein sequence: CASSPPTRANTGELFF. The gene calls are TRBV9 and TRBJ2-2, with D unclear. The germline V gene has CDR1 SGDLS and CDR2 YYNGEE. Trimming stripped 4 bases from V and 0 bases from J, with 13 bases between. The CDR3 extends over 16 amino acids.

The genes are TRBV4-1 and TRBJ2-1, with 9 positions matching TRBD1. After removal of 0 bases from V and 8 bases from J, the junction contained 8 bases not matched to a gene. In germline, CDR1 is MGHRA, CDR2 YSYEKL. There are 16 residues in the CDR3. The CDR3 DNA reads TGCGCCAGCAGCCAAGAGTACGGGACAGGGTATCATGAGCAGTTCTTC. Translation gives CASSQEYGTGYHEQFF.